This T cell receptor beta chain appears in the sequencing data of a study of beta chain features in type 1 diabetes. Study summary: The patient and healthy donor groups were comparable for age, gender and cell yields. General study results and limits: VDJ junctions from patients with type 1 diabetes contained fewer insertions and more deletions. The naive, central memory and Treg TCRB repertoires of patients appeared to be more similar to one another than those of healthy donors.

V was pared by 1 base and J by 8 bases, with 18 bases between. The CDR3 is 15 amino acids. Germline V gives CDR1 SGDLS, CDR2 YYNGEE. Expressed TCRB transcripts were sequenced after all isolated RNA was converted to cDNA. Libraries were prepared by immunoSEQ multiplex PCR; TCRdb keeps only in-frame clonotypes and omits some of them. This table holds 360,000 or so clones, around a fifth found once. A word on this clone: The target antigen is unknown.

This TCR came from a woman aged 18-29 years in good health. The rearrangement joins TRBV9 to TRBJ1-2; perhaps TRBD1 as D (5 bases). The sample consisted of naive CD4+ T cells from blood. CDR3 residues: CASSVSPDQGGGYTF. The CDR3 DNA follows: TGTGCCAGCAGCGTATCTCCGGATCAGGGAGGGGGCTACACCTTC.